The 9 T cell receptor beta chains below were found in one sample sequenced in a study of T cell responses to AZD1222 COVID-19 vaccine. Assay used: immunoSEQ multiplex PCR; TCRdb lists only in-frame clones, some missing. The table has 150,000 or so clones, 85% to 90% seen once; the top ten hold 1.5% to 2%. The material was peripheral blood, obtained on day 0 of AZD1222 vaccination. The receptors here all came from an adult in good health.

This chain joins TRBV2 and TRBJ2-1; 7 nucleotides line up with TRBD2. Trimming removed 7 bases from V and 0 bases from J; junction bases left unmatched: 6. The CDR3 totals 15 residues. Germline CDR1 and CDR2: SNHLY and FYNNEI. Here the CDR3 DNA reads TGTGCCAGCATAGTCGGGGGGAGCTCCTACAATGAGCAGTTCTTC. Encoded protein: CASIVGGSSYNEQFF.

V is TRBV6-5 and J is TRBJ1-4; no clear D gene. CDR1 is MNHEY, CDR2 SVGAGI, per germline. Trimming stripped 6 bases from V and 5 bases from J, with 16 bases between. This CDR3 region has 15 residues. The CDR3 coding sequence is TGTGCCAGCAGCCGAACGGACCAAACGAATGAAAAACTGTTTTTT. Protein sequence: CASSRTDQTNEKLFF.

The chain couples TRBV7-3 to TRBJ2-2; tentative D call: TRBD1 (6 bases). Germline CDR1 reads SGHTA; CDR2 reads FQGTGA. V was cut by 5 bases and J by 0 bases, with 16 bases left in between. The CDR3 runs to 17 residues. CDR3 coding DNA: TGTGCCAGCAGCCGGGCTGGGGGCCGGGCGAACACCGGGGAGCTGTTTTTT. Its translation: CASSRAGGRANTGELFF.

The V gene is TRBV28, the J gene TRBJ1-2, with a tentative D call TRBD1 (5 bases). Trimming took off 6 bases at V and 2 bases at J, with 13 bases between the two ends. Per the germline V gene, CDR1 is MDHEN and CDR2 is SYDVKM. CDR3 size: 14 residues. Here the CDR3 DNA reads TGTGCCAGCAGGGGAAGGGACGGAAACTATGGCTACACCTTC. Translated, it gives CASRGRDGNYGYTF.

The V gene is TRBV3-1 (or the pseudogene TRBV3-2), the J gene TRBJ1-6; D gene unclear. The germline gives CDR1 LGHDT, CDR2 YNNKEL (reference sequence). The CDR3 runs to 16 residues. Trimming took off 1 base at V and 5 bases at J, with 12 bases between the two ends. The CDR3 DNA sequence: TGTGCCAGCAGCCAAGGAGGTGGCGCGGATAATTCACCCCTCCACTTT. It translates to CASSQGGGADNSPLHF.

The J gene is TRBJ1-2, the V gene TRBV5-6; maybe TRBD1 (5 bases). Germline V gene data show CDR1 as SGHDT and CDR2 as YYEEEE. Trimming left V 4 bases short and J 4 bases short, with 17 bases between. The CDR3 runs to 15 residues. The CDR3 region is CASSPGAGGFYGYTF. The CDR3 DNA reads as TGTGCCAGCAGCCCGGGCGCCGGGGGGTTCTATGGCTACACCTTC.

The rearrangement links TRBV9 to TRBJ1-1, with D tentatively TRBD1 (5 bases). Trimming left V 3 bases short and J 4 bases short, with 13 bases between. Per germline, CDR1 SGDLS and CDR2 YYNGEE. CDR3 length: 14 amino acids. This CDR3 is CASSGGTLLTEAFF. The DNA of the CDR3 is TGTGCCAGCAGCGGAGGGACCCTCCTCACTGAAGCTTTCTTT. The complete variable domain, with remaining parts taken from reference TRBV9 and TRBJ1-1, reads DSGVTQTPKHLITATGQRVTLRCSPRSGDLSVYWYQQSLDQGLQFLIQYYNGEERAKGNILERFSAQQFPDLHSELNLSSLELGDSALYFCASSGGTLLTEAFFGQGTRLTVV.

The rearrangement links TRBV6-6 to TRBJ1-3, with unresolved D. Germline values: CDR1 MNHNY, CDR2 SVGAGI (reference sequence). V gave up 6 bases and J gave up 4 bases, with 16 bases separating them. The CDR3 runs 15 residues. The CDR3 nucleotides are TGTGCCAGCAGCTCAAACAGTGCTGGAGGAAACACCATATATTTT. It yields the protein CASSSNSAGGNTIYF.

The chain joins TRBV28 to TRBJ1-3, with D maybe TRBD1 (5 bases). The CDR3 length is 15 residues. CDR1 MDHEN and CDR2 SYDVKM come from the germline V gene. Between the trimmed V and J ends, which lost 5 bases and 0 bases, there was a span of 11 bases. CDR3 coding DNA: TGTGCCAGCAGTCCTGAGGGGTACTCTGGAAACACCATATATTTT. Translated: CASSPEGYSGNTIYF.